The 26 T cell receptor beta chains presented below share a single source sample, sequenced in a study of blood T cell repertoires in COVID-19 (TCRdb year 2020). Library preparation was by the immunoSEQ multiplex PCR assay. TCRdb stores this immuneACCESS table with in-frame sequences only. Part of the clones is absent; in the studies checked, under half of the shortfall reflects unresolved V genes, and no reason is known for the rest. The sample has over 50,000 clones on record, 75% to 95% of them singletons. The ten top clones hold about 6.3% of the sample. Sequences were obtained from peripheral blood. The source is a man between 45 and 60 years old with active COVID-19.

The chain is built from TRBV7-8 and TRBJ2-7; 14 bases map to TRBD2. V dropped 9 bases and J dropped 12; count of bases not matched to a gene: 13. This CDR3 has 14 residues. Germline CDR1 and CDR2: SGHVS and FQNEAQ. CDR3 nucleotides: TGTGCCAGTTATAAGGGGACTAGCGGGAGTCAGCCGTACTTC. Protein sequence: CASYKGTSGSQPYF.

V gene TRBV4-1 combines with J gene TRBJ1-1; no reliable D call. The CDR3 totals 16 residues. Trimming shortened V by 0 bases and J by 0 bases, and 11 bases separated the two germline ends. Germline assignment: CDR1 MGHRA and CDR2 YSYEKL. The CDR3 region is CASSQEAAYMNTEAFF. The CDR3 DNA reads TGCGCCAGCAGCCAAGAAGCGGCCTACATGAACACTGAAGCTTTCTTT.

This clone was picked up one time. This chain's CDR3 is CASSSGPSGSRETQYF. As DNA, the CDR3 is TGTGCCAGCAGCTCAGGCCCTAGCGGGAGCAGGGAGACCCAGTACTTC. The chain has TRBV9 and TRBJ2-5, with 10 bases lining up with TRBD2. The V gene's germline CDR1 is SGDLS and CDR2 YYNGEE. With V trimmed by 4 bases and J by 5 bases, 11 bases remained unmatched. The CDR3 spans 16 residues.

This clone was observed a single time. This sample includes further DNA sequences coding for the same CDR3. The chain employs TRBV5-1 and TRBJ1-1; D is undetermined. The CDR3 has 14 amino acids. Looked up from germline, CDR1 is SGHRS and CDR2 is YFSETQ. The V end lost 1 base, the J end lost 2 bases, and 9 bases lay between the germline ends. The CDR3 DNA sequence: TGCGCCAGCAGCTTGAGCGCAGCAAACACTGAAGCTTTCTTT. Translating it yields CASSLSAANTEAFF.

The CDR3 bases are TGTGCCACCACTCTAAGGCAAGGGGCTTACACAGATACGCAGTATTTT. Its protein is CATTLRQGAYTDTQYF. The rearrangement joins TRBV15 to TRBJ2-3, with D maybe TRBD1 (5 bases). The length of the CDR3 is 16 residues. Germline CDR1 reads LNHNV; CDR2 reads YYDKDF (reference sequence). The V and J ends lost 7 bases and 2 bases respectively, with 19 bases between them. The variable domain in full, with the rest retrieved from reference TRBV15 and TRBJ2-3, is DAMVIQNPRYQVTQFGKPVTLSCSQTLNHNVMYWYQQKSSQAPKLLFHYYDKDFNNEADTPDNFQSRRPNTSFCFLDIRSPGLGDTAMYLCATTLRQGAYTDTQYFGPGTRLTVL.

The chain joins TRBV9 to TRBJ2-5, with 9 nucleotides matching TRBD1. Germline values: CDR1 SGDLS, CDR2 YYNGEE. The CDR3 has 15 amino acids. V was pared by 4 bases and J by 5 bases, with 9 bases of the junction left unmatched. The chain's CDR3 is CASSPLGTGRETQYF. CDR3 DNA: TGTGCCAGCAGCCCCTTGGGGACAGGGAGGGAGACCCAGTACTTC.

J is TRBJ1-2 and V is TRBV7-9; 9 nucleotides align to TRBD1. Germline values: CDR1 SEHNR, CDR2 FQNEAQ (reference sequence). There are 13 residues in the CDR3. Trimming at V came to 5 bases and at J to 4 bases, leaving 2 bases not matched to a gene. This chain's CDR3 is CASSQDRGYGYTF. In DNA, the CDR3 is TGTGCCAGCAGCCAGGACAGGGGCTATGGCTACACCTTC.

The CDR3 coding sequence is TGTGCCACCAGGGGGGCAGATAAACGAAACACCGGGGAGCTGTTTTTT. Translated: CATRGADKRNTGELFF. The chain joins TRBV5-4 to TRBJ2-2; D is possibly TRBD1 (7 bases). Trimming stripped 9 bases from V and 2 bases from J, with 20 bases between. Germline loops: CDR1 SGHNT, CDR2 YYREEE (reference sequence). The CDR3 is 16 amino acids. Variable domain in full (rest from reference TRBV5-4 and TRBJ2-2): ETGVTQSPTHLIKTRGQQVTLRCSSQSGHNTVSWYQQALGQGPQFIFQYYREEENGRGNFPPRFSGLQFPNYSSELNVNALELDDSALYLCATRGADKRNTGELFFGEGSRLTVL.

As to this clone: This CDR3 is also generated by other DNA sequences in the sample. The V gene is TRBV11-3, the J gene TRBJ2-1; 8 bases line up with TRBD2. This CDR3 spans 15 amino acids. The V segment lost 1 base and the J segment 5 bases; nucleotides outside the gene matches: 4. Germline V gives CDR1 SGHNT, CDR2 YENEEA. The CDR3 coding sequence is TGTGCCAGCAGCTTAGGCGGGGGGCTAAACAATGAGCAGTTCTTC. Translated: CASSLGGGLNNEQFF.

This sequence joins TRBV7-9 and TRBJ1-2, with 8 bases lining up with TRBD1. The CDR3 is made up of 15 amino acids. J was trimmed by 7 bases and V by 5 bases; bases with no gene match: 12. The germline CDR1 and CDR2 sequences are SEHNR and FQNEAQ (reference sequence). This chain's CDR3 is CASSPRTGLMAGYTF. The DNA of the CDR3 is TGTGCCAGCAGCCCGAGGACAGGGCTAATGGCTGGCTACACCTTC.

A single count supports this clone. The chain recombines TRBV6-4 with TRBJ2-3; D is perhaps TRBD2 (6 bases). From germline, CDR1 is MRHNA and CDR2 SNTAGT. CDR3 size: 15 residues. The V end lost 2 bases, the J end lost 1 base, and 10 bases lay between the germline ends. CDR3 bases: TGTGCCAGCAGTGACGGGGGGTATGGCACAGATACGCAGTATTTT. It codes for CASSDGGYGTDTQYF.

The V and J genes are TRBV7-7 and TRBJ2-1; tentative D call: TRBD1 (6 bases). The CDR3 runs 16 residues. Germline loops: CDR1 SSHAT, CDR2 FNYEAQ (reference sequence). The V end lost 5 bases, the J end lost 0 bases, and 14 bases lay between the germline ends. For the CDR3, the DNA is TGTGCCAGCAGCCCACCCCGGGACAACTCCTACAATGAGCAGTTCTTC. Its translation: CASSPPRDNSYNEQFF. The whole variable domain, filled in from reference TRBV7-7 and TRBJ2-1, reads GAGVSQSPRYKVTKRGQDVTLRCDPISSHATLYWYQQALGQGPEFLTYFNYEAQPDKSGLPSDRFSAERPEGSISTLTIQRTEQRDSAMYRCASSPPRDNSYNEQFFGPGTRLTVL.

The gene calls are TRBV12-5 and TRBJ2-7; TRBD2 agrees at 7 bases. The germline gives CDR1 LGHNT, CDR2 FRNRAP. CDR3 size: 14 residues. Trimming cost V 7 bases and J 6 bases; bases outside gene matches: 12. The CDR3 protein is CASAWGSGEGEQYF. Written as DNA, the CDR3 is TGTGCTAGTGCCTGGGGAAGTGGGGAGGGCGAGCAGTACTTC.

The chain recombines TRBV3-1 (or the pseudogene TRBV3-2) with TRBJ2-3; D gene uncertain. CDR3 length: 14 amino acids. Germline CDR1 reads LGHDT; CDR2 reads YNNKEL (reference sequence). V gave up 0 bases and J gave up 6 bases, with 10 bases separating them. CDR3 in DNA: TGTGCCAGCAGCCAAGATCTTGGGCTGGATACGCAGTATTTT. This encodes CASSQDLGLDTQYF.

This sequence joins TRBV7-9 and TRBJ1-5, with D possibly being TRBD1 (5 bases). Germline V gene sequence: CDR1 SEHNR, CDR2 FQNEAQ (reference sequence). The CDR3 contains 14 residues. V was shortened by 4 bases and J by 5 bases, with 12 bases between the two germline ends. The CDR3 region has the DNA TGTGCCAGCAGCTCGGACGGGACTTATCAGCCCCAGCATTTT. Amino acid sequence: CASSSDGTYQPQHF.

V and J are TRBV23-1 and TRBJ1-5, with a tentative D call TRBD1 (5 bases). TRBV23-1 is annotated as an ORF whose role is uncertain. V was shortened by 0 bases and J by 5 bases, with 14 bases between the two germline ends. This CDR3 has 16 residues. CDR3 sequence (DNA): TGCGCCAGCAGTCAATCGCCAGGGTCCAGAGATCAGCCCCAGCATTTT. Protein product: CASSQSPGSRDQPQHF.

The CDR3 DNA reads TGTGCCACCAGCAGAGGACAGGGGTTCACCTATGGCTACACCTTC. Its protein product is CATSRGQGFTYGYTF. This rearrangement joins TRBV15 to TRBJ1-2, with TRBD1 matching over 8 bases. Germline V gene sequence: CDR1 LNHNV, CDR2 YYDKDF (reference sequence). The CDR3 is 15 amino acids. J lost 4 bases, V lost 1 base, and 5 bases had no gene match.

In this sample, this clone turned up once. This chain uses TRBV3-1 (or the pseudogene TRBV3-2) with TRBJ2-1, with D hard to call. The V gene's germline CDR1 is LGHDT and CDR2 YNNKEL (reference sequence). Deletions cut 0 bases from V and 7 bases from J, with 7 bases between. This CDR3 is built from 13 residues. In nucleotides, the CDR3 is TGTGCCAGCAGCCAAGAATTGCGGAATGAGCAGTTCTTC. The encoded protein is CASSQELRNEQFF.

The rearrangement uses TRBV9 and TRBJ1-2, with 11 bases lining up with TRBD1. The CDR3 extends over 16 amino acids. V lost 4 bases, J lost 3 bases, and 8 bases stayed unmatched. Germline loops: CDR1 SGDLS, CDR2 YYNGEE. This CDR3 is CASSTPGQGADYGYTF. The DNA for the CDR3 is TGTGCCAGCAGCACTCCCGGACAGGGGGCAGACTATGGCTACACCTTC.

This clone has just one count. The chain recombines TRBV15 with TRBJ2-7, with TRBD2 matching over 8 bases. The CDR3 totals 16 residues. V shed 0 bases and J 5 bases; nucleotides not matched to a gene: 9. In germline, CDR1 is LNHNV, CDR2 YYDKDF (reference sequence). CDR3 in DNA: TGTGCCACCAGCAGAGATCAAGCGGGAGCGGGTAACGAGCAGTACTTC. It translates to CATSRDQAGAGNEQYF.

The genes are TRBV5-1 and TRBJ2-3; D is possibly TRBD2 (5 bases). Germline-derived CDR1 and CDR2 are SGHRS and YFSETQ. The length of the CDR3 is 15 residues. V was cut by 1 base and J by 7 bases, with 16 bases left in between. The CDR3 is CASSLSWGDQNTQYF. CDR3 nucleotides: TGCGCCAGCAGCTTGAGCTGGGGAGACCAAAATACGCAGTATTTT.

This clone has only a few counts. This chain joins TRBV6-5 and TRBJ1-5; D is possibly TRBD1 (5 bases). The V end was cut by 6 bases, the J end by 1 base, with 10 bases between. The CDR3 contains 14 residues. Germline CDR1 is MNHEY and CDR2 is SVGAGI. The CDR3 DNA reads as TGTGCCAGCAGCCTAGGGGTGAGCAATCAGCCCCAGCATTTT. Protein sequence: CASSLGVSNQPQHF.

The chain combines TRBV15 with TRBJ2-7; no clear D gene. The germline V and J ends were trimmed by 0 bases and 4 bases, with 4 bases remaining between them. Germline V lookup: CDR1 LNHNV, CDR2 YYDKDF (reference sequence). CDR3 length: 12 residues. The CDR3 loop is CATSRDPYEQYF. CDR3 DNA: TGTGCCACCAGCAGAGATCCTTACGAGCAGTACTTC.

The chain has TRBV2 and TRBJ1-1, with 9 bases aligning to TRBD1. The CDR3 is made up of 17 amino acids. J gave up 6 bases and V 4 bases, and 15 bases lay outside the gene matches. Germline CDR1 reads SNHLY; CDR2 reads FYNNEI. CDR3 amino acids: CASSAWDRASTLAEAFF. The CDR3 DNA is TGTGCCAGCAGTGCGTGGGACAGGGCCTCTACTCTTGCTGAAGCTTTCTTT.

This chain links TRBV5-1 with TRBJ2-2, with unresolved D. This CDR3 contains 14 residues. Germline CDR1 reads SGHRS; CDR2 reads YFSETQ. The V end was cut by 3 bases, the J end by 4 bases, with 10 bases between. CDR3: CASSSRSGTGELFF. For the CDR3, the DNA is TGCGCCAGCAGCTCCCGTTCGGGCACCGGGGAGCTGTTTTTT.

This clone was recorded once. CDR3 amino acids: CASSLSDRGPGNTIYF. The CDR3 DNA reads TGTGCCAGCAGCCTATCGGACAGGGGGCCGGGAAACACCATATATTTT. The V and J genes are TRBV3-1 (or the pseudogene TRBV3-2) and TRBJ1-3, with 11 bases aligning to TRBD1. Germline CDR1 LGHDT, CDR2 YNNKEL (reference sequence). The CDR3 runs 16 residues. Trimming at V came to 4 bases and at J to 4 bases, leaving 6 bases not matched to a gene.